The 17 T cell receptor beta chains presented below share a single source sample, sequenced in a study of blood T cell repertoires in COVID-19 (dated by TCRdb to about 2020). The library came from the immunoSEQ multiplex PCR assay. TCRdb carries this immuneACCESS record with in-frame sequences only. Its versions omit some clonotypes, under half of them owing to an unresolved V gene in the studies checked, with the rest unexplained. The sample records about 290,000 clones, 85% of which are singletons. Over 3.5% of the sample is held by the ten biggest clonotypes. Material for sequencing was peripheral blood. These receptors were taken from a woman aged 50 to 60 with active or convalescent COVID-19.

The chain employs TRBV6-6 and TRBJ2-7, with 8 bases lining up with TRBD2. Germline V gene sequence: CDR1 MNHNY, CDR2 SVGAGI (reference sequence). This CDR3 has 18 residues. The junction had 15 bases not matched to a gene; V was cut back by 5 bases and J by 0 bases. CDR3 loop: CASSPRLAGVAVSYEQYF. The CDR3 coding sequence is TGTGCCAGCAGTCCGCGGCTAGCGGGCGTGGCGGTCTCCTACGAGCAGTACTTC.

The chain employs TRBV15 and TRBJ1-1; TRBD1 matches 8 bases. Trimming at V came to 3 bases and at J to 2 bases, leaving 2 bases not matched to a gene. CDR1 and CDR2 (germline): LNHNV, YYDKDF (reference sequence). The CDR3 consists of 14 residues. CDR3 residues: CATSSGQGNTEAFF. The CDR3 bases are TGTGCCACCAGCAGCGGACAGGGTAACACTGAAGCTTTCTTT. The full variable domain, its missing parts supplied by reference TRBV15 and TRBJ1-1, is DAMVIQNPRYQVTQFGKPVTLSCSQTLNHNVMYWYQQKSSQAPKLLFHYYDKDFNNEADTPDNFQSRRPNTSFCFLDIRSPGLGDTAMYLCATSSGQGNTEAFFGQGTRLTVV.

This rearrangement joins TRBV28 to TRBJ2-7, with TRBD2 matching over 7 bases. There are 19 residues in the CDR3. Germline CDR1 is MDHEN and CDR2 is SYDVKM. Unmatched junction bases numbered 21, after V lost 5 bases and J lost 2 bases. The CDR3 DNA reads as TGTGCCAGCAGTCCTGGGGCCCGGGGAACGGGAGGTCCCCCCTACGAGCAGTACTTC. It encodes CASSPGARGTGGPPYEQYF.

In regard to this clone: Other DNA sequences in the sample encode the same CDR3. This chain uses TRBV9 with TRBJ2-1, with D maybe TRBD2 (5 bases). CDR3 length: 12 amino acids. The V end lost 0 bases, the J end lost 10 bases, and 8 bases lay between the germline ends. Germline CDR1 is SGDLS and CDR2 is YYNGEE. In nucleotides, the CDR3 is TGTGCCAGCAGCGTAGAAAGAGGGGAGCAGTTCTTC. It is translated as CASSVERGEQFF.

This clone has just a few counts. The J gene is TRBJ1-1, the V gene TRBV28; D may be TRBD1 (5 bases). The CDR3 has 15 amino acids. Trimming took off 3 bases at V and 1 base at J, with 12 bases between the two ends. Germline CDR1 reads MDHEN; CDR2 reads SYDVKM. This chain's CDR3 is CASSLVLGGNTEAFF. The CDR3 nucleotides are TGTGCCAGCAGTTTGGTCTTGGGGGGGAACACTGAAGCTTTCTTT.

This clone came up a few times. The rearrangement uses TRBV18 and TRBJ2-1, with D possibly matching TRBD1 (6 bases). CDR1 KGHSH and CDR2 LQKENI come from the germline V gene. The CDR3 totals 15 residues. Trimming stripped 4 bases from V and 8 bases from J, with 18 bases between. The CDR3 nucleotides read TGTGCCAGCTCACTTAACAGGGTGCTAGGGGATGAGCAGTTCTTC. As protein: CASSLNRVLGDEQFF.

The J gene is TRBJ2-1, the V gene TRBV10-3; D unresolved. Germline-derived CDR1 and CDR2 are ENHRY and SYGVKD. V lost 4 bases and J lost 7, with 14 bases in between. The CDR3 runs to 14 residues. The CDR3 DNA follows: TGTGCCATCAGTGGTCGCACAATCCAGAATGAGCAGTTCTTC. It yields the protein CAISGRTIQNEQFF.

The CDR3 region has the DNA TGCAGTGCTATTGACAGGCCTTACTCCTACGAGCAGTACTTC. Translating it yields CSAIDRPYSYEQYF. The rearrangement uses TRBV20-1 and TRBJ2-7; weak D call: TRBD1 (6 bases). There are 14 residues in the CDR3. Trimming took off 4 bases at V and 0 bases at J, with 13 bases between the two ends. Germline V gene data show CDR1 as DFQATT and CDR2 as SNEGSKA (reference sequence).

The rearrangement uses TRBV2 and TRBJ1-2, with D hard to call. Germline CDR1 SNHLY, CDR2 FYNNEI. This CDR3 has 11 residues. V dropped 5 bases and J dropped 9 bases, with 10 bases sitting between them. CDR3: CASSQEGRYTF. Here the CDR3 DNA reads TGTGCCAGCAGTCAGGAAGGTCGCTACACCTTC.

This chain links TRBV7-9 with TRBJ1-5, with 8 bases that match TRBD1. The CDR3 runs 16 residues. V gave up 5 bases and J gave up 3 bases; unmatched junction bases: 9. Germline V gene lookup returns CDR1 SEHNR and CDR2 FQNEAQ (reference sequence). The CDR3 region is CASSPPGTGTNQPQHF. In DNA, the CDR3 is TGTGCCAGCAGCCCCCCCGGGACAGGTACCAATCAGCCCCAGCATTTT. The entire variable domain, with the rest obtained from reference TRBV7-9 and TRBJ1-5, is as follows: DTGVSQNPRHKITKRGQNVTFRCDPISEHNRLYWYRQTLGQGPEFLTYFQNEAQLEKSRLLSDRFSAERPKGSFSTLEIQRTEQGDSAMYLCASSPPGTGTNQPQHFGDGTRLSIL.

This chain joins TRBV7-9 and TRBJ2-3; TRBD1 agrees at 7 bases. Unmatched junction bases numbered 7, after V lost 5 bases and J lost 14 bases. The length of the CDR3 is 11 residues. Looked up from germline, CDR1 is SEHNR and CDR2 is FQNEAQ (reference sequence). For the CDR3, the DNA is TGTGCCAGCAGCCGACAGGGAGAATGGTATTTT. It specifies CASSRQGEWYF.

The chain combines TRBV19 with TRBJ1-1; TRBD1 matches at 7 bases. Trimming took 0 bases from V and 6 from J; bases not matched to a gene: 10. CDR1 LNHDA and CDR2 SQIVND come from the germline V gene (reference sequence). This CDR3 is built from 16 residues. Here the CDR3 DNA reads TGTGCCAGTAGTATAGACGCCAGGGGGAGGTTCGCTGAAGCTTTCTTT. Encoded protein: CASSIDARGRFAEAFF.

The genes are TRBV5-1 and TRBJ1-2; 7 bases are shared with TRBD1. Germline CDR1 reads SGHRS; CDR2 reads YFSETQ. With 4 bases clipped from V and 8 bases from J, the junction kept 8 bases outside the gene matches. The CDR3 is 13 amino acids. CDR3 in DNA: TGCGCCAGCAGCGGAACGACAGGGCGCGGCTACACCTTC. Amino acids: CASSGTTGRGYTF.

The chain links TRBV18 to TRBJ1-1; D not resolved. This CDR3 is 13 amino acids long. Germline values: CDR1 KGHSH, CDR2 LQKENI. V lost 3 bases, J lost 1 base, and 6 bases lay in between. The CDR3 region has the DNA TGTGCCAGCTCACCTTCCGGGAACACTGAAGCTTTCTTT. Amino acids: CASSPSGNTEAFF.

This sequence joins TRBV6-5 and TRBJ2-3; 7 nucleotides agree with TRBD1. The V gene's germline CDR1 is MNHEY and CDR2 SVGAGI. With V trimmed by 6 bases and J by 1 base, 7 bases remained unmatched. The CDR3 length is 15 residues. The CDR3 region is CASRRRTGGTDTQYF. CDR3 sequence (DNA): TGTGCCAGCAGACGCCGAACAGGGGGCACAGATACGCAGTATTTT.

This chain connects TRBV3-1 (or the pseudogene TRBV3-2) to TRBJ2-1, with TRBD2 identical over 10 bases. The CDR3 consists of 15 residues. V shed 1 base and J 8 bases; nucleotides not matched to a gene: 5. Germline assignment: CDR1 LGHDT and CDR2 YNNKEL (reference sequence). The CDR3 is CASSQGIAGGHEQFF. The CDR3 DNA sequence: TGTGCCAGCAGCCAAGGTATAGCGGGAGGCCATGAGCAGTTCTTC.

The chain combines TRBV12-5 with TRBJ1-1; tentatively, D is TRBD1 (5 bases). V was clipped by 1 base and J by 14 bases, with 14 bases between them. CDR1 is LGHNT, CDR2 FRNRAP, per germline. There are 12 residues in the CDR3. CDR3 DNA: TGTGCTAGTGGTTTGGACGGGACTGGTTTCTTCTTT. As protein: CASGLDGTGFFF.